Each of the 5 T cell receptor beta chains below was sequenced from the same sample in a study of shared clonotypes between healthy human individuals. Repertoires were generated with immunoSEQ multiplex PCR, while TCRdb's copy carries only in-frame clones and drops some. The data show approximately 700,000 clones, with 60% to 75% seen just once and about 1.8% held by the top ten. Sequencing was done on a sample of memory CD4+ T cells sorted from blood. Subset: CD45RA-negative fraction. All receptors come from a woman in her twenties or thirties in good health.

This chain connects TRBV15 to TRBJ2-3; 13 nucleotides agree with TRBD2. This CDR3 comprises 16 residues. Per germline, CDR1 LNHNV and CDR2 YYDKDF (reference sequence). Losses at the gene ends were 5 bases for V and 2 bases for J; bases not matched to a gene: 4. CDR3 protein: CATSGGTSGVTDTQYF. Here the CDR3 DNA reads TGTGCCACCAGCGGCGGGACTAGCGGGGTCACAGATACGCAGTATTTT.

This rearrangement joins TRBV27 to TRBJ1-2, with D hard to call. Germline CDR1 reads MNHEY; CDR2 reads SMNVEV (reference sequence). This CDR3 has 14 residues. V gave up 2 bases and J gave up 1 base, with 8 bases separating them. Here the CDR3 DNA reads TGTGCCAGCAGTTTACACCAAAGTAACTATGGCTACACCTTC. Protein product: CASSLHQSNYGYTF.

The chain has TRBV4-2 and TRBJ2-2; D is unresolved. The CDR3 has 14 residues. The V gene lost 0 bases and the J gene lost 6 bases, with 8 bases spanning the gap. Germline V gene lookup returns CDR1 LGHNA and CDR2 YNFKEQ. The CDR3 is CASSQEVQAGELFF. The CDR3, as DNA: TGTGCCAGCAGCCAAGAAGTTCAGGCCGGGGAGCTGTTTTTT.

In this sample, this clone turned up a few times. This chain uses TRBV5-6 with TRBJ2-1; D is uncertain. The V end lost 3 bases, the J end lost 3 bases, and 19 bases lay between the germline ends. CDR3 size: 17 residues. Germline lookup yields CDR1 SGHDT and CDR2 YYEEEE. The CDR3 loop is CASSSLSRRALYNEQFF. The CDR3 DNA follows: TGTGCCAGCAGCTCCCTTTCCCGACGGGCCCTCTACAATGAGCAGTTCTTC.

The CDR3 DNA sequence: TGTGCCAGCAGCGGGAGCCGGGACACCGGGGAGCTGTTTTTT. This encodes CASSGSRDTGELFF. V usage is TRBV28 and J usage is TRBJ2-2; a weak D match, TRBD2 (6 bases). Germline CDR1 is MDHEN and CDR2 is SYDVKM. The CDR3 contains 14 residues. V dropped 6 bases and J dropped 3 bases, with 11 bases sitting between them.